The T cell receptor (beta chain) under discussion was sequenced for a study of cytomegalovirus exposure and HLA in healthy donors (dated by TCRdb to about 2017). Some background on the complete study: In an earlier analysis of approximately 640 of the donors, 276 Gb of sequence data and about 110 million unique TCR beta sequences from approximately 180 million T cells were reported. The study combined high-throughput TCR immunosequencing, statistical association of individual TCRs with disease status, and machine learning to predict cytomegalovirus infection status. Because of strong linkage in the cohort, roughly five DR-DQ haplotypes were treated as single units for association and clustering. The genetic ancestry cluster associated with self-reported Caucasian donors included roughly four fifths of the 350 to 500 genotyped donors. Every repertoire in the discovery cohort had been generated on one and the same sequencing platform. Among some 400 genotyped donors of the cohort, an average of around 220,000 unique TCR beta nucleotide sequences was sequenced per donor, of which about 19% were non-productive. The study was designed to test whether signatures of past pathogen exposure could be identified by cataloging public T cell receptors. The study used immunosequencing to profile the T cell repertoires of 600 to 850 subjects and linked those repertoires to cytomegalovirus serostatus. The number of donors typed differed by locus, with 629-630 for A, B, C, DRB1 and DQB1, around 500 for DQA1, about 610 for DPA1, and 400 to 490 for DPB1. The later analysis used no new phenotypic data to find candidate immune exposures, relying instead on TCR beta sequences and their occurrence across donors. HLA typing covered class I and class II loci at four-digit resolution. Donor age, sex, ethnicity and CMV serostatus were collected together with the repertoire data. About 280 gigabases of sequencing data and around 85 million unique TCR sequences made up an early release that covered roughly 670 HLA-typed donors. In addition to the first cohort of several hundred subjects, a separate validation cohort of 120 different subjects was used. A later genetic analysis took genome-wide SNP genotypes for about three fifths of the 666 donors and used that subset as a discovery cohort. A later analysis re-examined previously published TCR beta repertoires from more than 650 donors and added high-resolution HLA genotyping to investigate patterns of TCR occurrence. An earlier analysis of approximately 630 of the donors applied high-throughput TCR beta sequencing to assess whether each TCR beta V gene segment acted as functional or pseudogenic. Study-level results and caveats: When HLA alleles, especially DR and DQ, strongly co-occurred, TCR associations were difficult to assign to individual alleles. A later analysis associated about 16,000 TCR beta sequences with specific HLA alleles at a false discovery rate of 0.05. Correlated functional status among segregating V segments might be attributable to linkage disequilibrium, but an unknown experimental factor could not be ruled out. In a later analysis, TCR association rates were found to vary across HLA loci, with the most associated TCRs seen for DRB1 alleles and the fewest for HLA-C alleles. According to a later analysis, most CMV-associated TCR beta chains appeared to be HLA-restricted, and the HLA associations seemed to be driven largely by CMV exposure. A later analysis found that HLA-associated TCR beta chains were more clonally expanded and had lower generation probabilities than equally common non-associated chains. The classifier was reported to diagnose cytomegalovirus status with high specificity and sensitivity in both the original and validation cohorts. The presence/absence analyses assumed that sequencing depth was roughly uniform across donors, and that assumption may not be true. Broadly in line with IMGT annotations, most TCR beta V segments showed up in productive rearrangements about 90% or about 30% of the time in an earlier analysis of around 550 of the donors. The only immune exposure information available for the cohort was CMV serostatus. Because the 87-base-pair reads could not distinguish some IMGT-functional V segments, including TRBV6-2 and TRBV6-3, those segments were excluded. Only TCR beta chains were sequenced in this cohort, and the absence of alpha or paired-chain data limited detectable features. Because HLA typing was unavailable for some donors at each locus, only the typed subset was used in association tests. An association between a missense DCLRE1C variant and V-gene and J-gene trimming of TCR beta chains was found in a later genetic analysis and replicated in an independent cohort. It was suggested by the authors that the approach could potentially be generalized to other disease states and immunological phenotypes. Three of the identified cytomegalovirus-associated TCR beta chains were confirmed in vitro to be specific for cytomegalovirus antigens. A cluster of highly shared sequence variants was judged likely to represent a technical artifact of the sequencing pipeline. A total of 150 to 200 TCR beta chains were listed by the study as associated with cytomegalovirus. Several of the top co-occurrence clusters appeared to be linked to parvovirus B19, influenza, CMV and Epstein-Barr virus, according to a later analysis. The earlier analysis of fewer than 750 of the donors excluded some 16 rarely observed V segments, including chromosome 9 orphons, because counts were too low. While some public TCRs were present in many individuals, most TCR sequences turned up only very rarely across donors. A further reported finding was that TCR beta sequences accurately predicted the HLA-A and HLA-B alleles for most subjects in the first cohort. Compared with the roughly 700-donor mean, donors in an Asian-associated ancestry cluster had fewer N-insertions in productive TCRs, according to a later genetic analysis.

The cohort consisted of hundreds of healthy bone marrow donors. Cohort members were all nominally healthy when sampled, although unrecorded immune exposures were likely present. The donor was CMV seronegative and was included in the group of a few hundred seronegative cohort members. A peripheral blood sample was provided by each donor, and peripheral blood mononuclear cells were used for TCR beta sequencing. Genomic DNA extraction from the blood cell samples was performed with the Qiagen DNeasy Blood Extraction Kit. The CDR3 goes from the cysteine to the phenylalanine over 15 residues. Only the CDR3 portion is preserved as DNA: 45 bases, with reading frame beginning at the first base. Trimming removed 4 bases from V and 0 bases from J; the gene matches leave 3 bases unexplained. For CDR1 and CDR2, the germline V gene lists SGDLS and YYNGEE. A note on this clone: Its recognized antigen is unknown. Qualities for individual bases were not recorded, and no much larger clone is one base off.

The method was the immunoSEQ multiplex PCR assay. A mixture of 60 forward primers for TCR Vbeta segments and 13 reverse primers for TCR Jbeta segments was used in the multiplex PCR. A multiplex PCR assay on genomic DNA amplified the CDR3 region of rearranged TCR beta genes. The amplified TCR beta libraries were sequenced on the Illumina HiSeq System as 87-base-pair reads. Per the original workflow: Across the 600 to 700 repertoires, a later analysis counted approximately 75 million unique TCR beta chains, roughly 11 million of which were shared by at least two donors. To remove PCR and sequencing errors, raw reads were error-corrected and collapsed into unique sequences using a nearest-neighbor algorithm that merged closely related sequences. To assign V, D and J gene segments, CDR3 sequences were aligned to IMGT reference sequences. For a sequence to be retained, a match of at least six nucleotides to both a V gene segment and a J gene segment was required. Rearrangements were called productive when the CDR3 lacked stop codons and stayed in frame with V and J; all others were non-productive. Following IMGT convention, CDR3 was defined as the stretch from the second conserved V-encoded cysteine up to the conserved J-encoded phenylalanine. The earlier analysis of about 530 of the donors excluded any sequence lacking an unambiguous match to a single V gene segment. An earlier analysis of almost 600 of the donors classified V segments as functional when productive rearrangements were above 56.7% and as segregating when the standard deviation between donors was above 5%. A statistical classification framework was developed to diagnose cytomegalovirus status using the catalog of TCR beta chain sequences. In a later analysis, TCR nucleotide sequences were compared against IMGT/GENE-DB human TR gene sequences so that V and J genes could be assigned. Using the TCRdist pipeline, a later analysis assigned CDR3 sequences along with most-parsimonious VDJ recombination scenarios. In a later analysis, each TCR beta chain was defined by its CDR3 amino acid sequence together with its V-gene family, and reads lacking a unique V-gene family were excluded. In a later analysis, around 600 highly shared, low-generation-probability nucleotide sequences were removed to address suspected cross-contamination and a sequencing artifact. In a later analysis, a clonal expansion index for each public chain was calculated from normalized within-repertoire ranks of inferred template counts. A later analysis computed generation probabilities with a VDJ recombination model fitted to out-of-frame rearrangements, and checked the results against IGoR. In a later analysis, TCR-TCR, TCR-HLA and TCR-CMV co-occurrence was scored with hypergeometric tests, and a repertoire-size bias correction was applied to TCR pairs. False discovery rates were estimated in a later analysis by permuting HLA or CMV assignments 20 times. A later analysis grouped co-occurring TCRs with DBSCAN, adding TCRdist sequence similarity when clustering within HLA-allele-positive subsets. Co-occurrence clustering excluded repertoires with fewer than 30,000 or more than 120,000 public chains, plus five with anomalous nucleotide sharing. TCRdb stores this immuneACCESS table with in-frame sequences only. Part of the clones is absent; in the studies checked, under half of the shortfall reflects unresolved V genes, and no reason is known for the rest. Clone size and the V and J calls come from that table; the DNA yielded D and trimming. Present in this sample are a few hundred thousand clones, approximately 82% of which were seen just once. The top ten clones comprise more than 0.5% of the sample.

The chain employs TRBV9 and TRBJ2-1; TRBD1 agrees with 8 junctional bases. The TCR originated in a middle-aged woman in good health and CMV-seronegative. The sample was PBMCs. CDR3 protein: CASSKDRGSYNEQFF. The nucleotides read TGTGCCAGCAGCAAAGACAGGGGCTCCTACAATGAGCAGTTCTTC. Beyond the CDR3, the reference TRBV9 and TRBJ2-1 genes provide the residues; the full variable domain reads: DSGVTQTPKHLITATGQRVTLRCSPRSGDLSVYWYQQSLDQGLQFLIQYYNGEERAKGNILERFSAQQFPDLHSELNLSSLELGDSALYFCASSKDRGSYNEQFFGPGTRLTVL.